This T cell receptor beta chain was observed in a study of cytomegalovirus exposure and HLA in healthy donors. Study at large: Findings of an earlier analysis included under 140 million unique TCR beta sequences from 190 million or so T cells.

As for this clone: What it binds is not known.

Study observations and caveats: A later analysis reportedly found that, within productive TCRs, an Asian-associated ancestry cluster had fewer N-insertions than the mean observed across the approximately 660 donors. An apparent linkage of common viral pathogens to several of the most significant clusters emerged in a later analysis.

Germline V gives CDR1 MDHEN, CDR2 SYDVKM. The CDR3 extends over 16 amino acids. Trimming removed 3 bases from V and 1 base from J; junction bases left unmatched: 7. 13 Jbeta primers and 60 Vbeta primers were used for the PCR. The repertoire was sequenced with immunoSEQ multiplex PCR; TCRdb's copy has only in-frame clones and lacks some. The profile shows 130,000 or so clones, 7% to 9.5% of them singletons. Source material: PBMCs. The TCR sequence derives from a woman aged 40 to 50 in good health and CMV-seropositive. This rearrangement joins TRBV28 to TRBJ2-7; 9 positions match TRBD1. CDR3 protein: CASSFGTGFPSYEQYF. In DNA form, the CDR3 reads TGTGCCAGCAGTTTTGGGACAGGGTTCCCTTCCTACGAGCAGTACTTC.